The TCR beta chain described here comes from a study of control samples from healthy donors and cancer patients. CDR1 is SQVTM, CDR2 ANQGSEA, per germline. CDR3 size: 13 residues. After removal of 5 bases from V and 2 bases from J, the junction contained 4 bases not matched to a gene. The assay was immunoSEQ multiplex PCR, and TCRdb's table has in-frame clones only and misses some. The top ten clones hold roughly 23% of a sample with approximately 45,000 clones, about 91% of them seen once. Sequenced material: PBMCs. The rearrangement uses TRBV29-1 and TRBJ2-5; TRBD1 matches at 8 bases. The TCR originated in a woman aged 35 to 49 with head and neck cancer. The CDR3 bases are TGCAGCGTTCGGACAGGGAAGCAAGAGACCCAGTACTTC. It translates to CSVRTGKQETQYF. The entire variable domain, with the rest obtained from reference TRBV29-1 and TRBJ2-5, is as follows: SAVISQKPSRDICQRGTSLTIQCQVDSQVTMMFWYRQQPGQSLTLIATANQGSEATYESGFVIDKFPISRPNLTFSTLTVSNMSPEDSSIYLCSVRTGKQETQYFGPGTRLLVL.